The present TCR beta chain was sequenced within a study of post-analysis software for immune sequencing data. V shed 1 base and J shed 6 bases, with 11 bases lying between them. The germline gives CDR1 DFQATT, CDR2 SNEGSKA (reference sequence). The CDR3 contains 13 residues. The TCR beta cDNA libraries carried unique molecular identifiers. TCRdb re-analysed the PCR reads in MiXCR, keeping a single row per CDR3 protein. The sample holds about 820,000 distinct CDR3 sequences, around 53% seen once. Whole-study findings and limits: Compared with controls, patients had more of roughly 5 TRBV segments, including TRBV5-6, TRBV5-1 and TRBV20-1.

On this clonotype itself: Its antigen is still unknown.

Sequencing was performed on blood. This receptor was obtained from a girl between 10 and 17 years old with multiple sclerosis. The J gene is TRBJ2-3, the V gene TRBV20-1; D is undetermined. The chain's CDR3 is CSARGFGPDTQYF. The CDR3 DNA reads as TGCAGTGCTAGAGGGTTCGGACCCGATACGCAGTATTTT.